This is a list of T cell receptor beta chains from one sample in a study of blood T cell repertoires in COVID-19. Using immunoSEQ multiplex PCR, the repertoire was profiled, and TCRdb retains in-frame clones only, with some absent. The repertoire has around 140,000 clones, more than 80% of them found once; the top ten carry roughly 4%. Sequenced input: PBMCs or T cells enriched from blood (not recorded which). The source of these receptors is a man between 45 and 60 years old who had recovered from COVID-19. Both conserved end residues are part of each CDR3. A D gene is named only where the DNA matches it firmly. The size field is filled for only some rows; it gives once, few, many or a size class.

V gene	D gene	CDR3 length	clone size	J gene	CDR3 protein	CDR3 DNA
TRBV3-1/TRBV3-2	.	12	.	TRBJ2-3	CASSPSLDTQYF	TGTGCCAGCAGCCCTAGCTTGGATACGCAGTATTTT
TRBV21-1	.	17	.	TRBJ1-1	CASSKAKGTPSNTEAFF	TGTGCCAGCAGCAAAGCCAAGGGGACTCCGTCTAACACTGAAGCTTTCTTT
TRBV28	.	12	.	TRBJ1-2	CASIQTGLGYTF	TGTGCCAGCATTCAAACAGGGTTGGGCTACACCTTC
TRBV18	TRBD2	15	.	TRBJ2-3	CASSPTSGSGDTQYF	TGTGCCAGCTCTCCCACTAGCGGGAGTGGTGATACGCAGTATTTT
TRBV15	.	15	.	TRBJ2-3	CATRGFRTDTDTQYF	TGTGCCACCAGGGGGTTTAGGACAGACACAGATACGCAGTATTTT
TRBV2	.	14	.	TRBJ2-3	CASREDRTTDTQYF	TGTGCCAGCAGAGAGGACAGAACGACAGATACGCAGTATTTT
TRBV5-1	.	15	.	TRBJ2-5	CASSPNPTGSETQYF	TGCGCCAGCAGCCCGAACCCCACGGGGTCGGAGACCCAGTACTTC
TRBV7-9	.	15	.	TRBJ1-6	CASSPVQGRSSPLHF	TGTGCCAGCAGCCCCGTTCAAGGGAGGAGTTCACCCCTCCACTTT
TRBV28	TRBD2	15	.	TRBJ2-7	CASSSLAGSSYEQYF	TGTGCCAGCAGTTCCCTAGCGGGGAGCTCCTACGAGCAGTACTTC
TRBV5-1	TRBD1	14	large	TRBJ1-1	CASSLAGGYTEAFF	TGCGCCAGCAGCTTGGCAGGGGGGTACACTGAAGCTTTCTTT
TRBV29-1	.	12	.	TRBJ2-7	CSVDYYPGEQYF	TGCAGCGTTGACTACTACCCTGGGGAGCAGTACTTC
TRBV11-3	.	13	.	TRBJ2-3	CASSWTSTDTQYF	TGTGCCAGCAGCTGGACAAGCACAGATACGCAGTATTTT
TRBV5-6	TRBD1	13	.	TRBJ2-7	CASSLDRGYEQYF	TGTGCCAGCAGCTTGGACAGGGGCTACGAGCAGTACTTC
TRBV5-4	.	15	once	TRBJ1-2	CASSLAPGAPYGYTF	TGTGCCAGCAGCTTGGCCCCAGGGGCCCCCTATGGCTACACCTTC
TRBV18	TRBD1	13	.	TRBJ1-1	CASSPRTGFEAFF	TGTGCCAGCTCACCCCGGACAGGCTTTGAAGCTTTCTTT
TRBV29-1	.	11	once	TRBJ2-1	CSVEDPGEQFF	TGCAGCGTTGAAGATCCCGGGGAGCAGTTCTTC
TRBV4-2	TRBD2	18	.	TRBJ2-3	CASSTGLAGASSTDTQYF	TGTGCCAGCAGCACGGGACTAGCGGGGGCGTCTAGCACAGATACGCAGTATTTT
TRBV28	.	14	once	TRBJ1-5	CASSLGGAYQPQHF	TGTGCCAGCAGTCTAGGGGGGGCTTATCAGCCCCAGCATTTT
TRBV27	TRBD2	15	.	TRBJ2-7	CASRAAQLAGSEQYF	TGTGCCAGCAGGGCCGCCCAACTAGCGGGCAGCGAGCAGTACTTC
TRBV6-2/TRBV6-3	.	13	.	TRBJ2-1	CASSYAVRGEQFF	TGTGCCAGCAGTTACGCAGTTAGGGGTGAGCAGTTCTTC
TRBV6-2/TRBV6-3	TRBD2	16	.	TRBJ2-7	CASSYQPSGSIYEQYF	TGTGCCAGCAGTTACCAGCCTAGCGGGAGTATATACGAGCAGTACTTC
TRBV7-8	TRBD2	17	.	TRBJ2-1	CASSLGLAGGLYNEQFF	TGTGCCAGCAGCTTAGGACTAGCGGGAGGGCTTTACAATGAGCAGTTCTTC
TRBV10-2	TRBD1	12	.	TRBJ2-1	CASIGGGQEQFF	TGCGCCAGCATAGGTGGGGGACAGGAGCAGTTCTTC
TRBV6-5	TRBD2	14	.	TRBJ2-7	CAVNRPGGPYEQYF	TGTGCCGTCAACCGTCCGGGGGGTCCCTACGAGCAGTACTTC
TRBV7-9	.	14	.	TRBJ1-2	CASSSGLLVGGYTF	TGTGCCAGCAGCTCGGGACTCCTGGTTGGAGGCTACACCTTC
TRBV9	TRBD2	16	.	TRBJ2-3	CASSPRGSGSTDTQYF	TGTGCCAGCAGCCCCCGTGGTAGCGGGAGCACAGATACGCAGTATTTT
TRBV14	.	14	.	TRBJ2-7	CASSQRWSSHEQYF	TGTGCCAGCAGCCAAAGATGGAGTAGCCACGAGCAGTACTTC
TRBV11-2	.	12	.	TRBJ2-7	CASSLDTYEQYF	TGTGCCAGCAGCTTAGATACCTACGAGCAGTACTTC
TRBV6-5	TRBD2	15	.	TRBJ2-7	CASSYSVAGVYEQYF	TGTGCCAGCAGTTACTCGGTAGCGGGAGTCTACGAGCAGTACTTC
TRBV28	.	15	.	TRBJ1-3	CASREQVFSGNTIYF	TGTGCCAGTAGGGAACAGGTCTTCTCTGGAAACACCATATATTTT
TRBV28	TRBD2	18	.	TRBJ2-5	CASSFPGLAGGAEETQYF	TGTGCCAGCAGTTTCCCTGGACTAGCGGGAGGAGCTGAAGAGACCCAGTACTTC
TRBV11-2	.	16	once	TRBJ2-1	CASSLGWGDLQNEQFF	TGTGCCAGCAGCTTGGGGTGGGGCGACCTCCAAAATGAGCAGTTCTTC
TRBV25-1	.	12	.	TRBJ1-1	CASIGGNTEAFF	TGTGCCAGTATCGGCGGTAACACTGAAGCTTTCTTT
TRBV28	TRBD2	19	.	TRBJ2-1	CASSLRRTSGQWDYNEQFF	TGTGCCAGCAGCCTCCGGCGGACTAGCGGACAATGGGACTACAATGAGCAGTTCTTC
TRBV24-1	.	15	.	TRBJ2-1	CATSGGQGRGAEQFF	TGTGCCACCAGTGGCGGACAGGGTCGGGGGGCTGAGCAGTTCTTC
TRBV5-1	.	15	once	TRBJ1-5	CASSLEGGSSQPQHF	TGCGCCAGCAGCTTGGAGGGGGGGAGTAGTCAGCCCCAGCATTTT
TRBV30	.	18	.	TRBJ1-5	CAWSVRSPGISGNQPQHF	TGTGCCTGGAGTGTACGATCCCCAGGGATTAGTGGCAATCAGCCCCAGCATTTT
TRBV4-1	.	14	once	TRBJ2-1	CASSQVRTDNEQFF	TGCGCCAGCAGCCAAGTAAGGACAGACAATGAGCAGTTCTTC
TRBV5-1	.	13	.	TRBJ2-1	CASSPGVSNEQFF	TGCGCCAGCAGCCCCGGGGTATCGAATGAGCAGTTCTTC
TRBV7-6	.	14	.	TRBJ2-5	CASSPTATLETQYF	TGTGCCAGCAGCCCCACCGCAACTCTGGAGACCCAGTACTTC
TRBV6-2/TRBV6-3	.	15	.	TRBJ1-5	CASSYGGSAGQPQHF	TGTGCCAGCAGTTACGGTGGGTCGGCAGGGCAGCCCCAGCATTTT
TRBV6-1	.	14	.	TRBJ2-7	CASSDPQPDKEQYF	TGTGCCAGCAGTGACCCACAGCCCGACAAAGAGCAGTACTTC
TRBV5-4	.	16	.	TRBJ2-2	CASSLGQLMNTGELFF	TGTGCCAGCAGCCTAGGACAGCTGATGAACACCGGGGAGCTGTTTTTT
TRBV7-9	.	15	.	TRBJ2-7	CASSQGSDRTGEQYF	TGTGCCAGCAGCCAGGGGAGCGACAGGACCGGCGAGCAGTACTTC
TRBV19	.	14	.	TRBJ1-1	CASTTNPGQRSAFF	TGTGCCAGTACCACGAACCCCGGACAGAGGAGCGCTTTCTTT
TRBV29-1	.	15	.	TRBJ1-4	CSAGGGKGTNEKLFF	TGCAGCGCCGGGGGAGGGAAGGGAACTAATGAAAAACTGTTTTTT
TRBV28	.	15	few	TRBJ1-5	CASSPEVYSNQPQHF	TGTGCCAGCAGTCCTGAGGTGTATAGCAATCAGCCCCAGCATTTT
TRBV24-1	TRBD2	16	.	TRBJ2-1	CATSDVLANPWDEQFF	TGTGCCACCAGTGACGTACTAGCGAACCCGTGGGATGAGCAGTTCTTC
TRBV4-3	.	16	.	TRBJ2-1	CASSQELSASKGEQFF	TGCGCCAGCAGCCAAGAGCTGTCTGCCTCCAAGGGGGAGCAGTTCTTC
TRBV5-6	TRBD1	14	.	TRBJ1-2	CASRDLTGGYGYTF	TGTGCCAGCAGGGACCTTACAGGGGGCTATGGCTACACCTTC